This T cell receptor (beta chain) was captured by sequencing in a study of T cell repertoires in cytomegalovirus infection (dated by TCRdb to the late 2010s). Regarding the research as a whole: Donor HLA type was relevant to the analysis, because carriage of CMV infection together with the matching HLA type was indicated by public TCR beta signatures. Results and caveats for the whole study, not just this receptor: The ex vivo response was dominated by HLA-C-restricted CMV-specific TCR beta clonotypes, which also provided the single most frequent clonotype in two of eight donors. In both this cohort and an independent cohort of 352 donors, the cumulative frequency of public TCR beta family members distinguished carriers of CMV infection plus the relevant HLA type.

Per the germline V gene, SGHAT is the CDR1 and FQNNGV is the CDR2. The CDR3 contains 13 residues, cysteine and phenylalanine counted. The DNA shown is the 39-base CDR3, in frame from base 1. V is shortened by 2 bases, J by 2 bases, and the region joining them spans 5 bases. This clonotype came up many times. Its antigen is unknown. Per-base qualities were not stored, and no clone one base away is much larger. The listed sequencing device is Illumina HiSeq 1500. The public reads were quality trimmed at Q25 with fastp and then assembled into clones with MiXCR by TCRdb, keeping productive beta chains. Each entry merges the rows of one CDR3 protein and shows their most common DNA and genes. This sample comprises 350,000 to 450,000 distinct CDR3 sequences, around a sixth of them detected only once. 8.7% of the sample goes to the ten largest clones.

Sequencing used PBMCs. The TCR sequence derives from a human donor in good health (CMV status not recorded). Some clones in this sample may be carry-over from other donors' samples. The sequence is built from TRBV11-2 and TRBJ2-3; the D gene cannot be resolved reliably. The CDR3 reads CASSLTYTDTQYF. In nucleotide form, the sequence is TGTGCCAGCAGCTTAACATACACAGATACGCAGTATTTT.